These T cell receptor beta chains were read from a single sample in a study of OX40 agonist ivuxolimab in advanced cancers. Libraries were prepared by immunoSEQ multiplex PCR; TCRdb keeps only in-frame clonotypes and omits some of them. The sample has tens of thousands of clones; less than 90% are singletons. Sequences were derived from CD4+ or CD8+ T cells sorted from blood, sampled in a trial of the OX40 agonist ivuxolimab. The receptor source for this set is an adult with an advanced solid tumor such as melanoma, head and neck, liver or kidney cancer. Each CDR3 is given without its conserved first and last residue. Fields, in order: CDR3 protein, V gene, J gene.

ASSLENEQF	TRBV5-1	TRBJ2-1
AGEGQTRETQY	TRBV6-1	TRBJ2-5
ASSSSHEAF	TRBV7-2	TRBJ1-1
ASSLAGRNNEQF	TRBV27	TRBJ2-1
SVDGTGETYGYT	TRBV29-1	TRBJ1-2
ASSSRRSGGVGNEQY	TRBV7-9	TRBJ2-7
ATSRDMGNRAYGYT	TRBV15	TRBJ1-2
ASKAPGANVLT	TRBV28	TRBJ2-6
ASSVGDRATGYT	TRBV9	TRBJ1-2
ASSPRDRQETQY	TRBV7-9	TRBJ2-5
ASSPLAGYNEQF	TRBV27	TRBJ2-1
AVTNPGSNQPQH	TRBV10-3	TRBJ1-5
ASSAWDSNQPQH	TRBV7-9	TRBJ1-5
ASSLEARSYGYT	TRBV11-2	TRBJ1-2
ASSLGWGSRAYEQY	TRBV27	TRBJ2-7
ASSPAPQETQY	TRBV19	TRBJ2-5
ASSSGGGNTEAF	TRBV19	TRBJ1-1
ASSLTVLSGETQY	TRBV7-3	TRBJ2-5